What follows are 26 T cell receptor beta chains derived from one specimen sequenced in a study of cytotoxic CD8 clonotypes in ibrutinib-treated CLL. TCRdb keeps only in-frame clones here, not all; method: immunoSEQ multiplex PCR. The sample shows more than 85,000 clones, around 77% of them seen only once. The sample was PBMCs, taken after 24 months of ibrutinib treatment. These receptors came from a human donor with chronic lymphocytic leukemia.

The J gene is TRBJ2-5, the V gene TRBV28; 11 nucleotides align to TRBD2. Germline V CDR1 and CDR2: MDHEN, SYDVKM. The CDR3 extends over 14 amino acids. After removal of 11 bases from V and 5 bases from J, the junction contained 10 bases not matched to a gene. Written as DNA, the CDR3 is TGTGCCGCGCTTAGCGGGAGGGCCTCTGAGACCCAGTACTTC. Protein product: CAALSGRASETQYF.

This rearrangement joins TRBV29-1 to TRBJ2-3; 7 bases match TRBD1. Germline CDR1 is SQVTM and CDR2 is ANQGSEA. The V gene end was trimmed by 4 bases and the J gene end by 1 base; junction bases not matched to a gene: 5. The CDR3 runs to 14 residues. The CDR3 DNA reads TGCAGCGTTGTACAGGGGATACGCACAGATACGCAGTATTTT. It codes for CSVVQGIRTDTQYF.

The V and J genes are TRBV7-2 and TRBJ2-2, with D perhaps TRBD2 (6 bases). The CDR3 spans 14 residues. The germline V and J ends were trimmed by 7 bases and 2 bases, with 11 bases remaining between them. Germline CDR1 reads SGHTA; CDR2 reads FQGNSA. CDR3 coding DNA: TGTGCCAGCACCCCGGGACTTAACACCGGGGAGCTGTTTTTT. Protein product: CASTPGLNTGELFF.

V usage is TRBV11-1 and J usage is TRBJ2-7, with D maybe TRBD1 (5 bases). V was cut by 5 bases and J by 6 bases, with 17 bases left in between. The CDR3 runs to 14 residues. Germline CDR1 and CDR2: SGHAT and FQDESV (reference sequence). Here the CDR3 DNA reads TGTGCCAGCAGCGCAGGGTGGTCGGGTGCCGAGCAGTACTTC. It codes for CASSAGWSGAEQYF.

The chain joins TRBV5-6 to TRBJ1-2; 8 bases agree with TRBD1. J lost 4 bases, V lost 4 bases, and 9 bases had no gene match. Germline lookup yields CDR1 SGHDT and CDR2 YYEEEE. The CDR3 has 15 amino acids. CDR3 bases: TGTGCCAGCAGCGATCGGAATACAGGGGGCTATGGCTACACCTTC. Its translation is CASSDRNTGGYGYTF.

This clone has a handful of counts. The J gene is TRBJ2-5, the V gene TRBV7-9; D is unclear. Germline CDR1 is SEHNR and CDR2 is FQNEAQ (reference sequence). CDR3 size: 13 residues. V lost 6 bases, J lost 7 bases, and 15 bases lay in between. The CDR3 DNA is TGTGCCAGCAGATTAACGATCGGTTTGACCCAGTACTTC. Translating it yields CASRLTIGLTQYF.

The J gene is TRBJ2-7, the V gene TRBV4-1; D might be TRBD2 (8 bases). There are 18 residues in the CDR3. V was trimmed by 1 base and J by 4 bases, leaving 23 bases between them. The germline V gene has CDR1 MGHRA and CDR2 YSYEKL. CDR3 sequence reads: CASSQVTGARTSSYEQYF. The CDR3 nucleotides read TGCGCCAGCAGCCAAGTCACAGGGGCCCGGACTAGCAGTTACGAGCAGTACTTC.

This chain uses TRBV7-9 with TRBJ1-1; D gene unclear. V was trimmed by 2 bases and J by 4 bases, leaving 8 bases between them. This CDR3 spans 13 amino acids. Germline V gene sequence: CDR1 SEHNR, CDR2 FQNEAQ (reference sequence). CDR3 loop: CASSLKGSTEAFF. DNA of the CDR3: TGTGCCAGCAGCTTAAAGGGAAGCACTGAAGCTTTCTTT.

The V and J genes are TRBV27 and TRBJ2-7; 8 bases agree with TRBD1. From germline, CDR1 is MNHEY and CDR2 SMNVEV (reference sequence). This CDR3 has 12 residues. V shed 6 bases and J 6 bases; nucleotides not matched to a gene: 4. The CDR3 protein is CASRSDRGEQYF. CDR3 nucleotide sequence: TGTGCCAGCAGAAGTGACAGGGGCGAGCAGTACTTC.

The chain has TRBV30 and TRBJ1-6; 8 bases agree with TRBD1. The CDR3 sequence is 14 residues long. Per the germline V gene, CDR1 is GTSNPN and CDR2 is SVGIG (reference sequence). After removal of 4 bases from V and 8 bases from J, the junction contained 7 bases not matched to a gene. The CDR3 spells CAWTGTGPDSPLHF. For the CDR3, the DNA is TGTGCCTGGACCGGGACAGGCCCCGATTCACCCCTCCACTTT.

This chain links TRBV14 with TRBJ1-1; D is ambiguous. The germline V and J ends were trimmed by 7 bases and 1 base, with 10 bases remaining between them. The CDR3 contains 13 residues. Germline CDR1 SGHDN, CDR2 FVKESK. CDR3 in amino acids: CASTRTANTEAFF. In nucleotides, the CDR3 is TGTGCCAGCACCCGTACAGCGAACACTGAAGCTTTCTTT. Drawing the rest from reference TRBV14 and TRBJ1-1, the complete variable domain is EAGVTQFPSHSVIEKGQTVTLRCDPISGHDNLYWYRRVMGKEIKFLLHFVKESKQDESGMPNNRFLAERTGGTYSTLKVQPAELEDSGVYFCASTRTANTEAFFGQGTRLTVV.

This clone appeared once. The V call is TRBV18, the J call TRBJ2-5; D not resolved. V was clipped by 1 base and J by 2 bases, with 11 bases between them. The germline V gene has CDR1 KGHSH and CDR2 LQKENI. CDR3 length: 15 residues. The CDR3 region has the DNA TGTGCCAGCTCACCACTGAACATTGAACAAGAGACCCAGTACTTC. Its protein is CASSPLNIEQETQYF.

This clone has at least ten counts. This chain joins TRBV28 and TRBJ1-1, with D unclear. V was pared by 2 bases and J by 5 bases, with 9 bases between. This CDR3 region has 13 residues. CDR1 and CDR2 (germline): MDHEN, SYDVKM. CDR3 nucleotide sequence: TGTGCCAGCAGTTTAAGAGTACAAACTGAAGCTTTCTTT. It codes for CASSLRVQTEAFF.

The chain combines TRBV28 with TRBJ1-1, with 9 nucleotides matching TRBD1. Germline V lookup: CDR1 MDHEN, CDR2 SYDVKM. The V and J ends lost 6 bases and 4 bases, in that order; junction bases with no gene match: 6. There are 14 residues in the CDR3. In DNA, the CDR3 is TGTGCCAGCAGCTTACAGGGGGCTTCCACTGAAGCTTTCTTT. Protein sequence: CASSLQGASTEAFF.

The rearrangement joins TRBV7-2 to TRBJ1-2; D call uncertain. The V gene's germline CDR1 is SGHTA and CDR2 FQGNSA. The CDR3 has 14 amino acids. Trimming removed 3 bases at V and 6 bases at J, with 14 bases between. The CDR3 DNA follows: TGTGCCAGCAGCTTGCCTGGAACAATACATGGCTACACCTTC. Translated, it gives CASSLPGTIHGYTF.

The V gene is TRBV4-3, the J gene TRBJ2-1; 10 bases are shared with TRBD1. Trimming removed 0 bases from V and 2 bases from J; junction bases left unmatched: 7. The CDR3 covers 18 residues. Germline values: CDR1 LGHNA, CDR2 YSLEER. CDR3 amino acids: CASSQEKGGQGTYNEQFF. The CDR3 DNA sequence: TGCGCCAGCAGCCAAGAAAAGGGGGGACAGGGGACCTACAATGAGCAGTTCTTC.

This clone was detected only once. This chain uses TRBV18 with TRBJ2-2; 7 nucleotides align to TRBD2. The CDR3 spans 15 residues. V shed 0 bases, J shed 6 bases, and the junction held 4 bases outside the gene matches. Germline lookup yields CDR1 KGHSH and CDR2 LQKENI. DNA for the CDR3: TGTGCCAGCTCACCACCAGCGGGATCCTCCGGGGAGCTGTTTTTT. Protein product: CASSPPAGSSGELFF. Filled out from reference TRBV18 and TRBJ2-2, the complete variable domain reads NAGVMQNPRHLVRRRGQEARLRCSPMKGHSHVYWYRQLPEEGLKFMVYLQKENIIDESGMPKERFSAEFPKEGPSILRIQQVVRGDSAAYFCASSPPAGSSGELFFGEGSRLTVL.

The rearrangement uses TRBV27 and TRBJ2-5, with D tentatively TRBD1 or TRBD2 (6 bases each). Germline V gives CDR1 MNHEY, CDR2 SMNVEV (reference sequence). The CDR3 spans 15 residues. Trimming took 5 bases from V and 4 from J, leaving 17 bases between them. As DNA, the CDR3 is TGTGCCAGCAGTCGGATGTGGGGGGCGTTAGAGACCCAGTACTTC. It encodes CASSRMWGALETQYF.

The chain combines TRBV10-3 with TRBJ2-2; perhaps TRBD1 as D (5 bases). This CDR3 has 16 residues. V gave up 0 bases and J gave up 2 bases, with 10 bases separating them. Per the germline V gene, CDR1 is ENHRY and CDR2 is SYGVKD. The CDR3 protein is CAISESKGANTGELFF. The CDR3 DNA is TGTGCCATCAGTGAGTCGAAAGGGGCTAACACCGGGGAGCTGTTTTTT.

The chain employs TRBV11-2 and TRBJ2-1; 9 bases agree with TRBD2. V dropped 2 bases and J dropped 5; count of bases not matched to a gene: 4. This CDR3 comprises 15 residues. CDR1 and CDR2 (germline): SGHAT, FQNNGV. CDR3 in amino acids: CASSLFAGGNNEQFF. The CDR3 DNA sequence: TGTGCCAGCAGCTTATTCGCGGGAGGGAACAATGAGCAGTTCTTC.

J is TRBJ1-4 and V is TRBV6-6, with D perhaps matching TRBD1 (6 bases). V gave up 6 bases and J gave up 10 bases, with 12 bases separating them. This CDR3 comprises 12 residues. Germline V gene data show CDR1 as MNHNY and CDR2 as SVGAGI (reference sequence). In DNA form, the CDR3 reads TGTGCCAGCAGGCAGGGGTGGGGAAAACTGTTTTTT. Its protein is CASRQGWGKLFF.

V and J are TRBV19 and TRBJ2-1, with TRBD2 matching over 8 bases. The CDR3 sequence is 15 residues long. CDR1 LNHDA and CDR2 SQIVND come from the germline V gene (reference sequence). Losses at the gene ends were 2 bases for V and 5 bases for J; bases not matched to a gene: 5. The CDR3 DNA is TGTGCCAGTAGTATAAGCGGGAGTCCCCACAATGAGCAGTTCTTC. Translating it yields CASSISGSPHNEQFF.

J is TRBJ2-7 and V is TRBV7-3, with 12 positions matching TRBD1. Trimming removed 4 bases from V and 2 bases from J; junction bases left unmatched: 3. CDR3 length equals 15 residues. The germline V gene has CDR1 SGHTA and CDR2 FQGTGA. The CDR3 region has the DNA TGTGCCAGCAGCTGGGGGACAGGGGGCCCCTACGAGCAGTACTTC. Protein: CASSWGTGGPYEQYF.

This chain joins TRBV19 and TRBJ1-1; D ambiguous. In germline, CDR1 is LNHDA, CDR2 SQIVND (reference sequence). This CDR3 is 15 amino acids long. Trimming removed 3 bases at V and 2 bases at J, with 13 bases between. CDR3 in DNA: TGTGCCAGTAGTATTGGCCAGCCTGGCAACACTGAAGCTTTCTTT. Residues: CASSIGQPGNTEAFF.

This sequence joins TRBV5-1 and TRBJ2-3; a weak D match, TRBD1 (6 bases). V gave up 1 base and J gave up 0 bases, with 9 bases separating them. The V gene's germline CDR1 is SGHRS and CDR2 YFSETQ. The CDR3 runs 15 residues. The CDR3, as DNA: TGCGCCAGCAGCTTGACGGGACAAAGCACAGATACGCAGTATTTT. It codes for CASSLTGQSTDTQYF.

The genes are TRBV30 and TRBJ1-4, with D uncertain. The CDR3 is made up of 14 amino acids. V gave up 0 bases and J gave up 4 bases, with 9 bases separating them. Per the germline V gene, CDR1 is GTSNPN and CDR2 is SVGIG (reference sequence). The CDR3 nucleotides read TGTGCCTGGAGTGTACCCGAGTATAATGAAAAACTGTTTTTT. Its protein is CAWSVPEYNEKLFF.